The source of this T cell receptor (beta chain) is a study of OX40 agonist ivuxolimab in advanced cancers. Overall study: In this trial design, patients received ivuxolimab intravenously at 0.01 to 10 mg/kg every 2 weeks. People who had prior anti-PD-1, anti-PD-L1 or anti-CTLA-4 therapy could take part, and about 40% had some.

Germline assignment: CDR1 LNHDA and CDR2 SQIVND (reference sequence). V was pared by 4 bases and J by 1 base, with 17 bases between. The CDR3 sequence is 18 residues long. Produced via immunoSEQ multiplex PCR; TCRdb's table is partial and in-frame only. The table shows approximately 89,000 clones, with around nine tenths occurring only once. The genes are TRBV19 and TRBJ1-6, with a weak D call TRBD1 (5 bases). The sequences come from CD4+ or CD8+ T cells sorted from blood, collected in a trial of the OX40 agonist ivuxolimab. The clonotype originates from an adult with an advanced solid tumor such as melanoma, head and neck, liver or kidney cancer. The CDR3 here is CASSNRPSGLSYNSPLHF. CDR3 sequence (DNA): TGTGCCAGTAGTAACAGACCCTCGGGACTTTCCTATAATTCACCCCTCCACTTT. The variable domain in full, completed from reference TRBV19 and TRBJ1-6, reads DGGITQSPKYLFRKEGQNVTLSCEQNLNHDAMYWYRQDPGQGLRLIYYSQIVNDFQKGDIAEGYSVSREKKESFPLTVTSAQKNPTAFYLCASSNRPSGLSYNSPLHFGNGTRLTVT.